This TCR beta chain was recovered during a study of radiation and T cells in renal cell carcinoma. Study summary: Nephrectomy followed 15 Gy stereotactic body radiation by 4 weeks.

Method: immunoSEQ multiplex PCR; TCRdb's copy keeps in-frame clones and lacks some. The repertoire holds some 72,000 clones, with 82% as singletons. The time point: blood 2 weeks post-SBRT. This sample's treatment: 15 Gy SBRT to primary tumor, nephrectomy 4 weeks later. Radiation-treated patients gave blood at baseline, week 2 and week 4. This CDR3 has 11 residues. Trimming took 8 bases from V and 9 from J, leaving 12 bases between them. Germline CDR1 reads MNHEY; CDR2 reads SMNVEV (reference sequence). Here the sequenced sample was blood, taken from a patient whose treatment included radiotherapy and nephrectomy. The clonotype comes from a man aged 55 to 70 with renal cell carcinoma. The chain joins TRBV27 to TRBJ2-3; no firm D call. CDR3 sequence: CASGYLHTQYF. The CDR3 DNA is TGTGCCAGCGGGTACTTGCACACGCAGTATTTT.